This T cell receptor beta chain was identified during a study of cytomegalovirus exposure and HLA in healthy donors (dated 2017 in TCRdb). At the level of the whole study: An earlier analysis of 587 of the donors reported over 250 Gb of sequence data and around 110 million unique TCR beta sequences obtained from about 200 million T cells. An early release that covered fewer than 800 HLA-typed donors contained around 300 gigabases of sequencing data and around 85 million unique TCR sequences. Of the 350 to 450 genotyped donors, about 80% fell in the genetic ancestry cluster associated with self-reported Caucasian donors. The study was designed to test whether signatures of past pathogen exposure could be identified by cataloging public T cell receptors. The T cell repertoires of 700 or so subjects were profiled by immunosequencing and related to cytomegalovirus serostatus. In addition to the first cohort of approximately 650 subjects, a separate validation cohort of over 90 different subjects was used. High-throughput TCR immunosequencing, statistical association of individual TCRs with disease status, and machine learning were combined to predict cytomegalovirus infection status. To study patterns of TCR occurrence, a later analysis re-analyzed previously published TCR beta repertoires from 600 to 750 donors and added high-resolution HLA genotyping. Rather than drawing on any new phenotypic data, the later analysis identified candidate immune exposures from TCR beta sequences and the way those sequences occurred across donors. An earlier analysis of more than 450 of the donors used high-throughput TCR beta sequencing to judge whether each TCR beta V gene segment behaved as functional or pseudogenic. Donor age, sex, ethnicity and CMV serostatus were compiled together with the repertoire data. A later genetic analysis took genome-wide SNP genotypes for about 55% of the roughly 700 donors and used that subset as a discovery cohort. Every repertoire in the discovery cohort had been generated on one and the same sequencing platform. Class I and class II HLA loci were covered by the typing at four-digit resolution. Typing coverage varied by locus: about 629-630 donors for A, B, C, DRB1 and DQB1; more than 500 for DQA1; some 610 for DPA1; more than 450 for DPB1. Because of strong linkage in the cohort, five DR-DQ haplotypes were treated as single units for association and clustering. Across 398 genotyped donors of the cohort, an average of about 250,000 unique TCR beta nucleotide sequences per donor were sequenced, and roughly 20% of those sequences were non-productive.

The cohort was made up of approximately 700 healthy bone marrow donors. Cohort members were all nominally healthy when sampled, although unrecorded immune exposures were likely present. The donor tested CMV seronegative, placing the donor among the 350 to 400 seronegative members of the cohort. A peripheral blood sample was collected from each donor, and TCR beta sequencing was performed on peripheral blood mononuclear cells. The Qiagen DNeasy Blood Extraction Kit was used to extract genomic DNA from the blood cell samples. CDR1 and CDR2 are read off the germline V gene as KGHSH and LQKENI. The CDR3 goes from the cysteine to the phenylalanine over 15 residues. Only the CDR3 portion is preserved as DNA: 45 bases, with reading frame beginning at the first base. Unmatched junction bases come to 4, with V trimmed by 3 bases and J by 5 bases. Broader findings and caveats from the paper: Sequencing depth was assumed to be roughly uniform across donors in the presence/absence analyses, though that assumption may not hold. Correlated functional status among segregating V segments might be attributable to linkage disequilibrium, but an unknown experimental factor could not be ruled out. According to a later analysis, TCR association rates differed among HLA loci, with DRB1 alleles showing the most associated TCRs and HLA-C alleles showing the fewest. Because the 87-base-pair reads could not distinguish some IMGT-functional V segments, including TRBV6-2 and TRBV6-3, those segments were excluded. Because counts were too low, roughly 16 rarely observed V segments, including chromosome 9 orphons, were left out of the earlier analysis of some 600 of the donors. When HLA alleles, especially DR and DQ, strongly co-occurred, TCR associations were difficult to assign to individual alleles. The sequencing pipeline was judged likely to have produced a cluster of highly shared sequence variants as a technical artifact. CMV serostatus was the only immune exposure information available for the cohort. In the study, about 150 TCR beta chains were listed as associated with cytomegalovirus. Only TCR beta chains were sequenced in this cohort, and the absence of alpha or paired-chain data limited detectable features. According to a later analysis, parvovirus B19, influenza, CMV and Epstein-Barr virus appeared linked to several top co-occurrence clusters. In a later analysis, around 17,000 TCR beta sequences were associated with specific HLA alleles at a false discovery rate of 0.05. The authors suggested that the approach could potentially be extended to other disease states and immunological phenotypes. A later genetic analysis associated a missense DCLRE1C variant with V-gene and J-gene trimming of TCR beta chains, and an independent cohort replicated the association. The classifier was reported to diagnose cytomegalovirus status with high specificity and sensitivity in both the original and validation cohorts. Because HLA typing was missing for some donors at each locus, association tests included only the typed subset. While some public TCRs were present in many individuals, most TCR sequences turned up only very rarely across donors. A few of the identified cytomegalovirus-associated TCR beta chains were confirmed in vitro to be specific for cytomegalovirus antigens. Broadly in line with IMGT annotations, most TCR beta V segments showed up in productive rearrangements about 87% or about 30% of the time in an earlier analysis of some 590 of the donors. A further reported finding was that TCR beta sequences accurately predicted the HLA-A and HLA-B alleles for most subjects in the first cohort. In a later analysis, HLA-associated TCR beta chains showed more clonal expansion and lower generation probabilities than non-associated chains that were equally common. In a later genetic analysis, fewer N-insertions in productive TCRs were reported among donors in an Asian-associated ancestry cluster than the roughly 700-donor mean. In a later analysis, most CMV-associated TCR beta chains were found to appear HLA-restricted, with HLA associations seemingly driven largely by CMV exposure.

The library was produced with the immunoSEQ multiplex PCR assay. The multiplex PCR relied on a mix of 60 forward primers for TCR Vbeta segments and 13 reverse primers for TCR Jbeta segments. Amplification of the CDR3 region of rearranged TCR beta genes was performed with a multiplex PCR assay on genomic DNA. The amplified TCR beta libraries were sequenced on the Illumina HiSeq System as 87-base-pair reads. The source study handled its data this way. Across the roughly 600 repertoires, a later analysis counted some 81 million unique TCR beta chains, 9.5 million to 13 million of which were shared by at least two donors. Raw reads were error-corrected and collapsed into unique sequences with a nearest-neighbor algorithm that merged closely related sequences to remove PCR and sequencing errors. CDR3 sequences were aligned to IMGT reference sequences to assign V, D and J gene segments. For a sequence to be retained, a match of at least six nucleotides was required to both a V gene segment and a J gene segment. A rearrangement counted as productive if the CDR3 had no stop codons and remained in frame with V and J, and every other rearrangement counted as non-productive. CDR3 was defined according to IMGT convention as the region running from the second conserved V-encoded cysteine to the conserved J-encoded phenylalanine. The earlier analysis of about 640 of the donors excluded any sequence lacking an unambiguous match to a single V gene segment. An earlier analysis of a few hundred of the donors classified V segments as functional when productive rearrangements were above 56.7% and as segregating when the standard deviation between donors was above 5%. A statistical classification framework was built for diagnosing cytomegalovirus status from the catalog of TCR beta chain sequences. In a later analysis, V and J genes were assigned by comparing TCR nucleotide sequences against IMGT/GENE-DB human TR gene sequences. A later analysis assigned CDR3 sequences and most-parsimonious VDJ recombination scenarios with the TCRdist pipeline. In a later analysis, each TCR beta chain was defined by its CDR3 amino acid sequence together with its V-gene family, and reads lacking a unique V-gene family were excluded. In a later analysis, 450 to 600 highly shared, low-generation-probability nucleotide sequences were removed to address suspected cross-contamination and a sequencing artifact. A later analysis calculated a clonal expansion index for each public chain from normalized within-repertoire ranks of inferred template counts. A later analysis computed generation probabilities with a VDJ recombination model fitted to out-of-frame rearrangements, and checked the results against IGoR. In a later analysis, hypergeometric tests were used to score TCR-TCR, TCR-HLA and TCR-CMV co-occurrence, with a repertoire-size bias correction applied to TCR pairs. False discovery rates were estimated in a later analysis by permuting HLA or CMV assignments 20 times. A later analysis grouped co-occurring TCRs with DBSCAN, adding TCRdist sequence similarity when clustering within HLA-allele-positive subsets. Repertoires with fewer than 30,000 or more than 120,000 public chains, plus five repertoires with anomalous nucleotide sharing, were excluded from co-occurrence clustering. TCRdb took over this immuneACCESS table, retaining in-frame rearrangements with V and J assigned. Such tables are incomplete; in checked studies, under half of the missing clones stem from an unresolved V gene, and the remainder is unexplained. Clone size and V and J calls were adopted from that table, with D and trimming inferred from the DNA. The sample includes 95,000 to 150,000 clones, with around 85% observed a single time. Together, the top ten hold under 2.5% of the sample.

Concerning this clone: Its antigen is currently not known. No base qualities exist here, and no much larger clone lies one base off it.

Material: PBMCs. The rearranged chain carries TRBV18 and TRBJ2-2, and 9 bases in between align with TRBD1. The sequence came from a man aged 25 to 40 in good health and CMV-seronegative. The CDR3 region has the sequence CASSPTGGDTGELFF. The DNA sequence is TGTGCCAGCTCACCGACAGGGGGTGATACCGGGGAGCTGTTTTTT.